This is a list of T cell receptor beta chains from one sample in a study of beta chain features in type 1 diabetes. TCRdb keeps only in-frame clones here, not all; method: immunoSEQ multiplex PCR. The sample shows roughly 100,000 clones, approximately 30% of them seen only once. Sequenced: central memory CD4+ T cells from blood. Every receptor here comes from a woman aged 18-35 years with type 1 diabetes. The CDR3 runs from the conserved cysteine through the conserved F or W. D genes are given only for firm matches. Clone sizes are given selectively: once, few, many, or a class where the clone is expanded.

V	D	J	size	DNA	CDR3
TRBV23-1	TRBD2	TRBJ2-1	NA	TGCGCCAGCAGTACTAGCGGGACCTACAATGAGCAGTTCTTC	CASSTSGTYNEQFF
TRBV5-1	TRBD2	TRBJ2-7	many	TGCGCCAGCAGCTCCGGGACTAGCGGGACTCGGTCCTACGAGCAGTACTTC	CASSSGTSGTRSYEQYF
TRBV29-1	NA	TRBJ2-3	few	TGCAGCGTTGAATTAAACACAGATACGCAGTATTTT	CSVELNTDTQYF
TRBV5-1	TRBD2	TRBJ2-5	NA	TGCGCCAGCAGCGTTCGACTAGCGGGAGGACAAGAGACCCAGTACTTC	CASSVRLAGGQETQYF
TRBV2	NA	TRBJ1-4	few	TGTGCCAGCAGTGAGCGGGCTAGGGAAAAACTGTTTTTT	CASSERAREKLFF
TRBV28	NA	TRBJ1-4	NA	TGTGCCACCGCCCCAACAGCAACTAATGAAAAACTGTTTTTT	CATAPTATNEKLFF
TRBV29-1	TRBD1	TRBJ2-5	few	TGCAGCGTTGAACGGCGACAGGGGGGGGAGACCCAGTACTTC	CSVERRQGGETQYF
TRBV7-8	TRBD2	TRBJ2-2	few	TGTGCCAGCAGCCGGGAGGTAGCGGGAGTCAGACGTCCCACCGGGGAGCTGTTTTTT	CASSREVAGVRRPTGELFF
TRBV6-5	TRBD2	TRBJ2-3	NA	TGTGCCAGCACCGGACTAGCTCTCGGAGATACGCAGTATTTT	CASTGLALGDTQYF
TRBV29-1	NA	TRBJ1-1	many	TGCAGCGTTGCCGGAGGGAACACTGAAGCTTTCTTT	CSVAGGNTEAFF
TRBV7-8	TRBD1	TRBJ1-1	few	TGTGCCAGCAGCCTGGGGACAGCCCTGATGAACACTGAAGCTTTCTTT	CASSLGTALMNTEAFF
TRBV5-6	NA	TRBJ2-5	NA	TGTGCCAGCAGCTCAACCACAGGGTTTCGCGAGACCCAGTACTTC	CASSSTTGFRETQYF
TRBV27	TRBD2	TRBJ2-2	NA	TGTGCCAGCCGCCGGGGGGACACCGGGGAGCTGTTTTTT	CASRRGDTGELFF
TRBV11-2	TRBD2	TRBJ2-3	few	TGTGCCAGCAGCCTTAGCGGGAGTGAGGGAGATACGCAGTATTTT	CASSLSGSEGDTQYF
TRBV18	TRBD2	TRBJ2-5	NA	TGTGCCAGCTCCCCCCGGGAGGGGACCCAGTACTTC	CASSPREGTQYF
TRBV19	NA	TRBJ2-3	few	TGTGCCAGTACCACTAGCACAGATACGCAGTATTTT	CASTTSTDTQYF
TRBV9	NA	TRBJ2-7	NA	TGTGCCAGCAGCGTAGAGGGGACTGGCTACGAGCAGTACTTC	CASSVEGTGYEQYF
TRBV30	TRBD2	TRBJ2-5	few	TGTGCCTGGAGTTCGGGACTACCCCCAGAGACCCAGTACTTC	CAWSSGLPPETQYF
TRBV5-1	NA	TRBJ2-2	NA	TGCGCCAGCAGCTTGGATGCGGACACCGGGGAGCTGTTTTTT	CASSLDADTGELFF
TRBV11-3	TRBD1	TRBJ1-2	few	TGTGCCAGCAGCCCCCAAGGGACAGGGCTCCATGGCTACACCTTC	CASSPQGTGLHGYTF
TRBV11-3	TRBD2	TRBJ2-1	few	TGTGCCAGCAGCGAGGGACTAGCGGGAGATGAGCAGTTCTTC	CASSEGLAGDEQFF
TRBV2	TRBD2	TRBJ2-3	few	TGTGCCAGCCCGCCAGCGGGAGTAATCGGCACAGATACGCAGTATTTT	CASPPAGVIGTDTQYF
TRBV6-6	NA	TRBJ1-1	NA	TGTGCCACCAAGAGGCCGAACACTGAAGCTTTCTTT	CATKRPNTEAFF
TRBV11-2	NA	TRBJ2-5	few	TGTGCCAGCAGCTTAGATCGGGAGACCCAGTACTTC	CASSLDRETQYF
TRBV29-1	TRBD1	TRBJ2-2	NA	TGCAGCGCCTCGGCAGGGGGTGTTGGGCTGTTTTTT	CSASAGGVGLFF
TRBV7-9	NA	TRBJ2-1	NA	TGTGCCAGCAGCCTCTCTGGTCCCGCGAATGAGCAGTTCTTC	CASSLSGPANEQFF
TRBV29-1	NA	TRBJ2-5	NA	TGCAGCGCCCGGGTGGGTGGGGCAGAGACCCAGTACTTC	CSARVGGAETQYF
TRBV9	NA	TRBJ1-4	few	TGTGCCAGCAGTTTCGCAACTAATGAAAAACTGTTTTTT	CASSFATNEKLFF
TRBV30	NA	TRBJ2-7	NA	TGTGCCTGGACTCCCGGGACAACCAACTACGAGCAGTACTTC	CAWTPGTTNYEQYF
TRBV6-1	TRBD1	TRBJ2-7	NA	TGTGCCAGCGAACTCCGGGACAGGGGCGACGAGCAGTACTTC	CASELRDRGDEQYF
TRBV19	TRBD1	TRBJ1-2	NA	TGTGCCAGTAGTCCACGTGTCGGGACAGTTGGCGGAGGCTACACCTTC	CASSPRVGTVGGGYTF
TRBV9	TRBD2	TRBJ2-1	NA	TGTGCCAGCAGCCCCGCATTGCTAGCGGGAGCAGACAATGAGCAGTTCTTC	CASSPALLAGADNEQFF
TRBV7-9	NA	TRBJ2-7	NA	TGTGCCAGCAGCACCCAGGGTAATGCCTACGAGCAGTACTTC	CASSTQGNAYEQYF
TRBV29-1	TRBD2	TRBJ2-1	few	TGCAGCGTGGGGGGGACTAGCGGTCAGAATGAGCAGTTCTTC	CSVGGTSGQNEQFF
TRBV28	NA	TRBJ2-5	NA	TGTGCCAGCAGCCTATCAGGGAAAGGGACCCAGTACTTC	CASSLSGKGTQYF
TRBV10-1	TRBD1	TRBJ2-2	NA	TGCGCCAGCAGTCGAGGGACAGGAATGAACACCGGGGAGCTGTTTTTT	CASSRGTGMNTGELFF
TRBV12-5	TRBD2	TRBJ2-1	NA	TGTGCTAGTGGTTTGGTTGTGGGGGGGACTAGCGGGTACAATGAGCAGTTCTTC	CASGLVVGGTSGYNEQFF
TRBV6-5	TRBD1	TRBJ1-2	NA	TGTGCCAGCGGGGGACAGGGTAACTATGGCTACACCTTC	CASGGQGNYGYTF
TRBV9	TRBD2	TRBJ2-1	few	TGTGCCAGCAGCGTAGAAGCGGGAGTTGGGTATGAGCAGTTCTTC	CASSVEAGVGYEQFF
TRBV7-9	NA	TRBJ2-2	few	TGTGCCAGCAGCTTAGCTGGGGCAAACACCGGGGAGCTGTTTTTT	CASSLAGANTGELFF
TRBV19	TRBD2	TRBJ2-3	NA	TGTGCCAGTAGTACCCTTTCTAGCGGAGTGGGCAGTACGCAGTATTTT	CASSTLSSGVGSTQYF
TRBV7-9	TRBD1	TRBJ2-1	NA	TGTGCCAGCAGCGGGACGACAGGGGCGTATGAGCAGTTCTTC	CASSGTTGAYEQFF
TRBV18	TRBD1	TRBJ2-7	few	TGTGCCAGCTCACCGAGTGACAGGGGTAAGCACGAGCAGTACTTC	CASSPSDRGKHEQYF
TRBV2	NA	TRBJ1-1	NA	TGTGCCAGCAGTGAAGGACAGGCGGCTTTCTTT	CASSEGQAAFF
TRBV27	TRBD2	TRBJ2-7	once	TGTGCCAGCAGCCCGGGTGTAGCGGGAGTCTACGAGCAGTACTTC	CASSPGVAGVYEQYF
TRBV29-1	NA	TRBJ1-2	NA	TGCAGCGTATCGGGCGGGGACTATGGCTACACCTTC	CSVSGGDYGYTF
TRBV29-1	TRBD2	TRBJ2-1	few	TGCAGCGTTGTCAGGCGGCTAGCGGGCTCCTACAATGAGCAGTTCTTC	CSVVRRLAGSYNEQFF